Included here is one TCR beta chain sequence, with context. This sample was included in a study of blood T cell repertoires in COVID-19. Study in general: The United States, Italy and Spain provided the acute and convalescent COVID-19 samples.

Germline CDR1 reads SGHDT; CDR2 reads YYEEEE. V lost 3 bases and J 0 bases, leaving 10 bases between the germline ends. The CDR3 is 15 amino acids. The table came from immunoSEQ multiplex PCR; TCRdb's copy has only in-frame clones and leaves some out. The table includes about 350,000 clones, around nine tenths detected once. Sequencing was performed on peripheral blood. The source is a woman aged 18-29 years who had recovered from COVID-19. V usage is TRBV5-6 and J usage is TRBJ1-5, with D perhaps matching TRBD1 (6 bases). The CDR3 loop reads CASSWGTHSNQPQHF. The CDR3 bases are TGTGCCAGCAGCTGGGGGACACATAGCAATCAGCCCCAGCATTTT.